This T cell receptor (beta chain) was identified in a study of T cell repertoires in cytomegalovirus infection. For the study at large: Epitope selection comprised recently identified HLA-C-restricted CMV epitopes and well-studied HLA-B-restricted CMV epitopes.

With respect to this clonotype: Its antigen is undetermined.

Germline V gene sequence: CDR1 SGHRS, CDR2 YFSETQ. The junction had 7 bases not matched to a gene; V was cut back by 1 base and J by 2 bases. The CDR3 has 17 amino acids. Via MiXCR, TCRdb re-called the reads, giving one row per CDR3 protein. Of 75,000 to 100,000 distinct CDR3 sequences detected, 25% to 30% appear once; the ten largest clones hold about three quarters. Sequencing was performed on CD8+ T cells from cultured PBMCs, taken from culture after CMV antigen stimulation. The chain is built from TRBV5-1 and TRBJ2-2; 8 nucleotides match TRBD2. This TCR was recovered from a human donor in good health (CMV status not recorded). Some clones in this sample may be carry-over from other donors' samples. CDR3 sequence: CASSLFRGGSNTGELFF. In nucleotides, the CDR3 is TGCGCCAGCAGCTTGTTTCGGGGGGGGTCCAACACCGGGGAGCTGTTTTTT.